This TCR beta chain is drawn from a study of blood T cell repertoires in COVID-19. As for the study in general: Donors in the United States, Italy and Spain gave samples during acute or convalescent COVID-19. Sample material is recorded as cDNA or gDNA derived from T cells, B-cell-depleted T cells, or PBMCs.

Original data processing: Nucleated cell number was recorded as an estimate derived from reference gene primer amplification. Libraries were prepared by immunoSEQ multiplex PCR; TCRdb keeps only in-frame clonotypes and omits some of them. V and J calls and clone size follow that table, whereas D and trimming were derived from the DNA. Among about half a million clones, 80% to 90% were seen once, and the ten largest hold roughly 3.1%. V shed 5 bases, J shed 2 bases, and the junction held 6 bases outside the gene matches. CDR1 and CDR2 (germline): MNHEY, SMNVEV (reference sequence). There are 15 residues in the CDR3.

The material sequenced was peripheral blood. The sequence came from a human donor in a cohort sampled during active COVID-19. The chain carries TRBV27 and TRBJ2-7, with 10 positions matching TRBD2. The CDR3 region is CASSRSSGRAYEQYF. CDR3 coding DNA: TGTGCCAGCAGTAGATCAAGCGGGAGGGCCTACGAGCAGTACTTC.